This T cell receptor beta chain was recorded in a study of T cell responses to AZD1222 COVID-19 vaccine. Background on the study: Second doses at about 4 or about 12 weeks were pooled. Regarding the study as a whole: At study baseline, merely five or six AZD1222 recipients were seropositive. Reportedly, nearly half the spike-specific TCRs target unmutated variant regions. Spike-wide coverage was observed for vaccine-associated CD4 TCRs, with dominant responses at 160-218 and 743-854.

Method: immunoSEQ multiplex PCR; TCRdb's copy keeps in-frame clones and lacks some. The sample consists of 55,000 to 65,000 clones, about 90% of them appearing once. As concerns this clone: Its antigen is undetermined.

This sequence was found in an adult in good health. The sequences come from peripheral blood, collected on day 0 of AZD1222 vaccination.

The CDR3 loop reads CASTDRGHTEAFF. Here the CDR3 DNA reads TGTGCCAGTACGGACAGGGGGCACACTGAAGCTTTCTTT. The chain is built from TRBV19 and TRBJ1-1; 11 bases map to TRBD1. Unmatched junction bases numbered 1, after V lost 7 bases and J lost 3 bases. Germline lookup yields CDR1 LNHDA and CDR2 SQIVND (reference sequence). CDR3 length equals 13 residues.